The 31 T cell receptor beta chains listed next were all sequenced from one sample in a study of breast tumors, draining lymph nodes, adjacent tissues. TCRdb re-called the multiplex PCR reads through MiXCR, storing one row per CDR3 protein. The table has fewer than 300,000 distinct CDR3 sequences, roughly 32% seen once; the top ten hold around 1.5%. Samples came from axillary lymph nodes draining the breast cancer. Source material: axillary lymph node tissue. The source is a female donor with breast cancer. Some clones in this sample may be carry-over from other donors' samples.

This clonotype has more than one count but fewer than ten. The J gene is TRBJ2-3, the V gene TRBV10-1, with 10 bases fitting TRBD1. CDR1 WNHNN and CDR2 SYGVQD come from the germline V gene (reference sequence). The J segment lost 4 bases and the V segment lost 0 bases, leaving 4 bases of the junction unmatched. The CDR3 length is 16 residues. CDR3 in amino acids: CASSESTGGQADTQYF. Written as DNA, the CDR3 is TGCGCCAGCAGTGAGTCGACAGGGGGCCAGGCAGATACGCAGTATTTT.

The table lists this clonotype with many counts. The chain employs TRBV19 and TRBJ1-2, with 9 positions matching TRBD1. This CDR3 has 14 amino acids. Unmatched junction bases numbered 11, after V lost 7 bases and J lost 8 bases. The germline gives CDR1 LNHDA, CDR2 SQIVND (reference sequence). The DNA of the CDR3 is TGTGCCAGTAAAAAGGACAGGGGAATGACGGGCTACACCTTC. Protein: CASKKDRGMTGYTF.

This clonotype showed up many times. CDR3 coding DNA: TGTGCCAGCAGCTTGGGACAGACTAATGAAAAACTGTTTTTT. It is translated as CASSLGQTNEKLFF. V is TRBV7-9 and J is TRBJ1-4; 7 positions match TRBD1. Germline assignment: CDR1 SEHNR and CDR2 FQNEAQ (reference sequence). This CDR3 spans 14 amino acids. J lost 2 bases, V lost 3 bases, and 0 bases had no gene match. The whole variable domain, remainder taken from reference TRBV7-9 and TRBJ1-4, is DTGVSQNPRHKITKRGQNVTFRCDPISEHNRLYWYRQTLGQGPEFLTYFQNEAQLEKSRLLSDRFSAERPKGSFSTLEIQRTEQGDSAMYLCASSLGQTNEKLFFGSGTQLSVL.

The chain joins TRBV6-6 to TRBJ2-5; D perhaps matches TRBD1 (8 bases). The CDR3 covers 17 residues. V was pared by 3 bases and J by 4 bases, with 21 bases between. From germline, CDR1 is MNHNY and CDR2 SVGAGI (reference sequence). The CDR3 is CASSYLQGGLQGETQYF. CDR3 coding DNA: TGTGCCAGCAGTTATCTACAGGGGGGACTACAAGGAGAGACCCAGTACTTC.

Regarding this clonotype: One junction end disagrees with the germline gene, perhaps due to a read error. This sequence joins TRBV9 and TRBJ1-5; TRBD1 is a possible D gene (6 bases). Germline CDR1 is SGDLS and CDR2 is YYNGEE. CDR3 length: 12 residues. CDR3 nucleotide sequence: TGTGCTAGCACAGGGCGGTTTCAGCCCCAGCATTTT. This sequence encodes CASTGRFQPQHF.

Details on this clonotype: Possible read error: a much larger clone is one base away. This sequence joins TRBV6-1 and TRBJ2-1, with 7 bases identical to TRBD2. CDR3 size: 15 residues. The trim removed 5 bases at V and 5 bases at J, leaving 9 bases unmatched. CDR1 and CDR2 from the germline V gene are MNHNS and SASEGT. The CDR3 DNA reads TGTGCCAGCAGTCAAATGTTGCTAGCGGACAATGAGCAGTTCTTC. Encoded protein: CASSQMLLADNEQFF.

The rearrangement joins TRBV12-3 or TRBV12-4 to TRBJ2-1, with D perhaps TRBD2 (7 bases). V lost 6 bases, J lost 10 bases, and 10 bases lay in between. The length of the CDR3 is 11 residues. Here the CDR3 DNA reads TGTGCCAGCAGGGGGGGGCCCGAGCAGTTCTTC. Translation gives CASRGGPEQFF.

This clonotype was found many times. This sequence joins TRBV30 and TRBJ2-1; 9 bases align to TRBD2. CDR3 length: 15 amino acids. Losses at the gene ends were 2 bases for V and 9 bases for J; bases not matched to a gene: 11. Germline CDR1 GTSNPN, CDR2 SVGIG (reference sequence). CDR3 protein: CAWSKGTSSGGEQFF. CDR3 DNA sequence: TGTGCCTGGAGTAAGGGGACTAGCAGTGGAGGTGAGCAGTTCTTC.

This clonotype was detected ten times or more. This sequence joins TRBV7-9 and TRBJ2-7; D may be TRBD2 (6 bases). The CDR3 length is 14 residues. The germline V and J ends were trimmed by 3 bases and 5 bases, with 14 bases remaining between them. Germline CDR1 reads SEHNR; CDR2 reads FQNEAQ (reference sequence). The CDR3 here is CASSLEGRAHEQYF. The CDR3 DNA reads TGTGCCAGCAGCTTGGAGGGGCGAGCCCACGAGCAGTACTTC.

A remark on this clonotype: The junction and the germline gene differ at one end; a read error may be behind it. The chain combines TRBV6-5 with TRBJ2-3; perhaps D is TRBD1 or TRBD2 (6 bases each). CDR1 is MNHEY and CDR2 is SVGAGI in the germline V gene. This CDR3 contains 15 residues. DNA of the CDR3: TGTGCCAGCACCCGAGGGGGGCAGGGAACCGGGGAGCTGGTTTTT. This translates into CASTRGGQGTGELVF.

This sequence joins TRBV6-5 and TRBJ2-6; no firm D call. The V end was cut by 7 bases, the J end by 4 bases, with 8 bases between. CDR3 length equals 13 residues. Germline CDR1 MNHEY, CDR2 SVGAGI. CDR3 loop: CASTKQGANVLTF. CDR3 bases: TGTGCCAGCACGAAGCAGGGGGCCAACGTCCTGACTTTC.

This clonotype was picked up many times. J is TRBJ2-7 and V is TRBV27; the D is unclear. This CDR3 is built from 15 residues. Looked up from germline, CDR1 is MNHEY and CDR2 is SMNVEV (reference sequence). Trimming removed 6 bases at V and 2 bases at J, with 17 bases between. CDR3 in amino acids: CASRPATPPTYEQYF. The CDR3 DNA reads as TGTGCCAGCAGGCCCGCAACCCCCCCTACCTACGAGCAGTACTTC.

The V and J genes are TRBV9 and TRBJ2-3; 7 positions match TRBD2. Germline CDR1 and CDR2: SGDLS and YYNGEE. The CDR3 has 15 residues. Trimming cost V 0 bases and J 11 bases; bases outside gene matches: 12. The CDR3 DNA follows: TGTGCCAGCAGCGTAGCGGGAGGTCCCTACAATGAGCAGTATTTT. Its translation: CASSVAGGPYNEQYF. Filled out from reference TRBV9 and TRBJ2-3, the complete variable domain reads DSGVTQTPKHLITATGQRVTLRCSPRSGDLSVYWYQQSLDQGLQFLIQYYNGEERAKGNILERFSAQQFPDLHSELNLSSLELGDSALYFCASSVAGGPYNEQYFGPGTRLTVL.

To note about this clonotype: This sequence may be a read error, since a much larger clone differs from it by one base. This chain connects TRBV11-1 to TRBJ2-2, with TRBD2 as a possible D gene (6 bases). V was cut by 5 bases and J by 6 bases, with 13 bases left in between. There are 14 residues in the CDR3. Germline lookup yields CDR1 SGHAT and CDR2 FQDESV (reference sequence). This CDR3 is CASSLAEGAGELFF. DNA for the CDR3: TGTGCCAGCAGCCTCGCGGAGGGCGCCGGGGAGCTGTTTTTT.

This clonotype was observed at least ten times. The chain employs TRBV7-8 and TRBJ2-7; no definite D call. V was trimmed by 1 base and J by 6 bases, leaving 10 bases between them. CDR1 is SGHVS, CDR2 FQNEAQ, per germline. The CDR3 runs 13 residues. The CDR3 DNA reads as TGTGCCAGCAGCTTAGGGCCTACCTCCGAGCAGTACTTC. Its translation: CASSLGPTSEQYF.

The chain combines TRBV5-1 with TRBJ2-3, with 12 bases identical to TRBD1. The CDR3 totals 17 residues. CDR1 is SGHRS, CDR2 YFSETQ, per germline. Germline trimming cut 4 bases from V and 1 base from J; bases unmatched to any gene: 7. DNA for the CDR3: TGCGCCAGCAGCCCACGGGACAGGGGGCGTGGCACAGATACGCAGTATTTT. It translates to CASSPRDRGRGTDTQYF.

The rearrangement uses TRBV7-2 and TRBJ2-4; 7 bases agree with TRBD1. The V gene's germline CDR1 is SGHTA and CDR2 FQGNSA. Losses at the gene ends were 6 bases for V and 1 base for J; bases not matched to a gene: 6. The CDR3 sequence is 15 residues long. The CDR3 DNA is TGTGCCAGCAGACCTGGGACAGAGGCCAAAAACATTCAGTACTTC. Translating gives CASRPGTEAKNIQYF.

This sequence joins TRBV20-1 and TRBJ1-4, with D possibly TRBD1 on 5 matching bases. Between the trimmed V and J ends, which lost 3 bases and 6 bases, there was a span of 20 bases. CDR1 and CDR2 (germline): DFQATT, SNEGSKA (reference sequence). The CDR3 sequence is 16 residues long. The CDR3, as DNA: TGCAGTGCTAGGCCCTCGACGTCGGGGGAAGATGAAAAACTGTTTTTT. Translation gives CSARPSTSGEDEKLFF.

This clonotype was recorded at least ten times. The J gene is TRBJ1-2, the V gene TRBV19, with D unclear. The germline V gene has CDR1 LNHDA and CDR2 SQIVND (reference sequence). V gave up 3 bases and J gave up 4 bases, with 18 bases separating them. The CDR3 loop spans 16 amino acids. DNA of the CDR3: TGTGCCAGTAGTATCGGGATCGGACGACCGAGCTATGGCTACACCTTC. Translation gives CASSIGIGRPSYGYTF.

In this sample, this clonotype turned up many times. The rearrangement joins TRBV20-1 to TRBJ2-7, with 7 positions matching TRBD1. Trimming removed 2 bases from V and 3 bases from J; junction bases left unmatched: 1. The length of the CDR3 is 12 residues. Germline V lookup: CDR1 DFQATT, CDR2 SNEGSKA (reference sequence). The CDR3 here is CSARWDSYEQYF. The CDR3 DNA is TGCAGTGCTAGATGGGACAGCTACGAGCAGTACTTC.

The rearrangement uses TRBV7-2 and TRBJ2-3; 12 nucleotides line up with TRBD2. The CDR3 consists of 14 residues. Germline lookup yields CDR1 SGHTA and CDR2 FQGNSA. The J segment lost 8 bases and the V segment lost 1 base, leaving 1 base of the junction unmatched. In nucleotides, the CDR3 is TGTGCCAGCAGCTTAGGGACTAGCGGGGCTACGCAGTATTTT. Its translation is CASSLGTSGATQYF.

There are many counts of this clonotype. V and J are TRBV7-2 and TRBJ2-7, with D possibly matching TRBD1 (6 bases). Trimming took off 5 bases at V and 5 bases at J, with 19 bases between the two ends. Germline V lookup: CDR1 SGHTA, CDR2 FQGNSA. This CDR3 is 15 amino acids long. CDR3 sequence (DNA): TGTGCCAGCAGCGCGAGAGAGGGACATACCAACGAGCAGTACTTC. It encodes CASSAREGHTNEQYF.

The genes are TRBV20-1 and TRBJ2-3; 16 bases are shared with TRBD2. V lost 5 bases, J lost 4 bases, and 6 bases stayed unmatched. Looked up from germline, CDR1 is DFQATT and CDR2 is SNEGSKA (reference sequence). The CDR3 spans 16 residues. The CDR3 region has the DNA TGCAGTGCTCCGGGACTAGCGGGAGGGCCCGCAGATACGCAGTATTTT. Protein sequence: CSAPGLAGGPADTQYF.

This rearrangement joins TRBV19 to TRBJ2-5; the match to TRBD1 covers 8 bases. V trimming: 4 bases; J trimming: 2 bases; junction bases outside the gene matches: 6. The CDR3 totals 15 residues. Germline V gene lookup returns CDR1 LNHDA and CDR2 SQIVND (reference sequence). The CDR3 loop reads CASSTRGRWQETQYF. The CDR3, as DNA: TGTGCCAGTAGTACCAGGGGGCGCTGGCAAGAGACCCAGTACTTC. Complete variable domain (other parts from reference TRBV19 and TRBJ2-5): DGGITQSPKYLFRKEGQNVTLSCEQNLNHDAMYWYRQDPGQGLRLIYYSQIVNDFQKGDIAEGYSVSREKKESFPLTVTSAQKNPTAFYLCASSTRGRWQETQYFGPGTRLLVL.

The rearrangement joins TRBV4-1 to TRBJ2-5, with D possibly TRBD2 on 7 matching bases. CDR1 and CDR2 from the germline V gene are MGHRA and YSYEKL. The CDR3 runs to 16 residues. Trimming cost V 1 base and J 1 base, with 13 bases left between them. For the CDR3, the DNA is TGCGCCAGCAGCCAAGTGGGAGGGACACCCCAAGAGACCCAGTACTTC. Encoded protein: CASSQVGGTPQETQYF.

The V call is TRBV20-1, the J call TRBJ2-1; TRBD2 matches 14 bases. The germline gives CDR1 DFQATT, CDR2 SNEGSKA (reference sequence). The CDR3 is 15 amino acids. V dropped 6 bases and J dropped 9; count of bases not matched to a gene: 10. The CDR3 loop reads CSALRTSGRPSEQFF. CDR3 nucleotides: TGCAGTGCCCTAAGGACTAGCGGGAGGCCGAGTGAGCAGTTCTTC.

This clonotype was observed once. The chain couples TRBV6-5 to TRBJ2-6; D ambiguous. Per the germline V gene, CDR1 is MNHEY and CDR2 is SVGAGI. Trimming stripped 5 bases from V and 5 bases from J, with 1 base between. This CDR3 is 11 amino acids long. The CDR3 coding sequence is TGTGCCAGCAGTCGGGCCAACGTCCTGACTTTC. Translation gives CASSRANVLTF.

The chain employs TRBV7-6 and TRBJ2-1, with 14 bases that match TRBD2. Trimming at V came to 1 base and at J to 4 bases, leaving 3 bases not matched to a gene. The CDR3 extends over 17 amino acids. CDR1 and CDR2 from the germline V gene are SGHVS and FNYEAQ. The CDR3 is CASSLGTSGRIYNEQFF. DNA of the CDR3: TGTGCCAGCAGCTTAGGGACTAGCGGGAGGATATACAATGAGCAGTTCTTC.

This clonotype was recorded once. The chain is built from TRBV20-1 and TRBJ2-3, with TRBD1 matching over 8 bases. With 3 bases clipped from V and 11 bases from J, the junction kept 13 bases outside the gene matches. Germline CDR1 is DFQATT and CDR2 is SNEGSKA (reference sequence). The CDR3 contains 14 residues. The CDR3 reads CSASGTGSYNEQYF. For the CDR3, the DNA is TGCAGTGCTAGCGGGACAGGATCGTACAATGAGCAGTATTTT.

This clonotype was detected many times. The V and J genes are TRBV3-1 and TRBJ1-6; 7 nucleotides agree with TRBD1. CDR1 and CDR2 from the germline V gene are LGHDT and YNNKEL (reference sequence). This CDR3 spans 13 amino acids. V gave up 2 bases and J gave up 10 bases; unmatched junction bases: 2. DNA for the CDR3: TGTGCCAGCAGCCAAACAGGGGAGTCACCCCTCCACTTT. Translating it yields CASSQTGESPLHF.

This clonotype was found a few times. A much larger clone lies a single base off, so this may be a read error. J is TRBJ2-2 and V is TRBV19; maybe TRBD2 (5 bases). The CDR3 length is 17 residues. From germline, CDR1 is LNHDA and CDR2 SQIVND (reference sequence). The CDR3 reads CASRPPGLPRGTGELSF. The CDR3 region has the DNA TGTGCCAGTAGACCGCCGGGCCTCCCCCGAGGCACCGGGGAGCTGTCTTTT. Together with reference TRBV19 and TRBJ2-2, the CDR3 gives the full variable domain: DGGITQSPKYLFRKEGQNVTLSCEQNLNHDAMYWYRQDPGQGLRLIYYSQIVNDFQKGDIAEGYSVSREKKESFPLTVTSAQKNPTAFYLCASRPPGLPRGTGELSFGEGSRLTVL.